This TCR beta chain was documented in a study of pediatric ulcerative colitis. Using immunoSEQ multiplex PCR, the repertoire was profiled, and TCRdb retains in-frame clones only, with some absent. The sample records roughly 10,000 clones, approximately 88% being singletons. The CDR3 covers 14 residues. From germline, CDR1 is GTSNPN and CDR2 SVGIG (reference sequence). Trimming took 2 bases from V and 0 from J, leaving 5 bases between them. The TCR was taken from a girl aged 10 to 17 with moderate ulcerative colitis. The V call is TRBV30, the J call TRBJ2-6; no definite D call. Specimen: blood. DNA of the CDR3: TGTGCCTGGAGTTCGGGCTCTGGGGCCAACGTCCTGACTTTC. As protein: CAWSSGSGANVLTF.